These T cell receptor beta chains were read from a single sample in a study of blood T cell repertoires in COVID-19. Here immunoSEQ multiplex PCR was the method, and the copy in TCRdb shows in-frame clones only, minus some. The repertoire holds approximately 120,000 clones, with around 74% as singletons. The sequenced material came from peripheral blood. Receptors were obtained from a man aged 55 to 70 with acute or convalescent COVID-19. The CDR3 runs from the conserved cysteine through the conserved F or W. The D gene is left open where the match is weak. Rows may omit the clone size; those that give it use once, few, many or a size class.

cdr3_nt cdr3_aa clone_size d_call j_call v_call
TGCGCCAGCAGCCCACGGACAGGGGGCGCGAACACTGAAGCTTTCTTT CASSPRTGGANTEAFF - TRBD1 TRBJ1-1 TRBV5-1
TGTGCCAGCAGCTTGTGGGGACAGGGCACAGATACGCAGTATTTT CASSLWGQGTDTQYF - TRBD1 TRBJ2-3 TRBV5-5
TGTGCCAGCAGCTTAATACCGAGGGATGAAAAACTGTTTTTT CASSLIPRDEKLFF - - TRBJ1-4 TRBV11-3
TGCGCCAGCAGCTTGGGGGCAGACTATGGCTACACCTTC CASSLGADYGYTF once - TRBJ1-2 TRBV5-1
TGTGCCAGCAGATCAGGAGCGGGAGGGTACAATGAGCAGTTCTTC CASRSGAGGYNEQFF - TRBD2 TRBJ2-1 TRBV6-5
TGTGCCAGCATAGGGCGGGTCAATAGCAATCAGCCCCAGCATTTT CASIGRVNSNQPQHF - - TRBJ1-5 TRBV6-5
TGTGCCAGCAGCCAGGGACAGGACAGTCAGCCCCAGCATTTT CASSQGQDSQPQHF - TRBD1 TRBJ1-5 TRBV4-2
TGTGCCAGCAGCCCCGCCCTCTTTGGGGCCACTGAAGCTTTCTTT CASSPALFGATEAFF - - TRBJ1-1 TRBV7-2
TGTGCCAGTAGCCCCTTCGCGGGAGGTATCGCACACAATGAGCAGTTCTTC CASSPFAGGIAHNEQFF - TRBD2 TRBJ2-1 TRBV19
TGTGCCAGCAGCGTAGGGAAAAGTAACTATTTGAGCACAGATACGCAGTATTTT CASSVGKSNYLSTDTQYF once - TRBJ2-3 TRBV9
TGTGCCAGCAGTTTAGGACAGGGATTTCGGCAGCCCCAGCATTTT CASSLGQGFRQPQHF few TRBD1 TRBJ1-5 TRBV28
TGTGCCAGCAGCTCCACGACCACTATCCATGAGCAGTTCTTC CASSSTTTIHEQFF - - TRBJ2-1 TRBV7-2
TGTGCCACCGCCCAGGCCGGGACAGGGTTTTCACCCCTCCACTTT CATAQAGTGFSPLHF - TRBD1 TRBJ1-6 TRBV28
TGCGCCAGCAGCCAAGGGGGCGTTAACTATGGCTACACCTTC CASSQGGVNYGYTF - - TRBJ1-2 TRBV4-1
TGTGCCAGCTCACCAATGCAGGGGCAGCAGTACTATGGCTACACCTTC CASSPMQGQQYYGYTF few - TRBJ1-2 TRBV18
TGCACCAGCTCCGGGTATCCTAGCGGGAGTTTTAATGAGCAGTTCTTC CTSSGYPSGSFNEQFF - - TRBJ2-1 TRBV1
TGTGCCAGCAGTGCGTTTGGGGGGACGGAGAGCTCCTACGAGCAGTACTTC CASSAFGGTESSYEQYF few - TRBJ2-7 TRBV6-1
TGTGCCAGCAGCTCACAAACGCTGACCCGGGGAACTGAAGCTTTCTTT CASSSQTLTRGTEAFF once - TRBJ1-1 TRBV7-3
TGTGCCACCAGCAGAGGGACAGGAAGAACGGGGGAGCAGTACTTC CATSRGTGRTGEQYF - TRBD1 TRBJ2-7 TRBV15
TGTGCCAGCAGTGAACTCTCTGACTATGGCTACACCTTC CASSELSDYGYTF - - TRBJ1-2 TRBV6-1
TGTGCTAGTGGTCCACGGGGGGGGACTAGCGGGACCACTTTCTACAATGAGCAGTTCTTC CASGPRGGTSGTTFYNEQFF - TRBD2 TRBJ2-1 TRBV12-5
TGTGCCACCAGTGATTCCGGAGGTAGCGGGGGGGCCTACAATGAGCAGTTCTTC CATSDSGGSGGAYNEQFF - TRBD2 TRBJ2-1 TRBV24-1
TGTGCCATCAGTGAGTCCGGGGGGAGCGAGCAGTACTTC CAISESGGSEQYF - TRBD2 TRBJ2-7 TRBV10-3
TGTGCCAGCAGCTTTCATGCTAGCTTGGGCTCTGGGGCCAACGTCCTGACTTTC CASSFHASLGSGANVLTF - - TRBJ2-6 TRBV7-9
TGTGCCAGCCGTGACCGCCTGACAGGGGGCAATCAGCCCCAGCATTTT CASRDRLTGGNQPQHF - TRBD1 TRBJ1-5 TRBV6-1
TGTGCCAGCTCACCAGCCGTGCCCAGGGGCAATTCACCCCTCCACTTT CASSPAVPRGNSPLHF - - TRBJ1-6 TRBV18
TGTGCCAGCATCCGGGACTTCACTAATGAGCAGTTCTTC CASIRDFTNEQFF - - TRBJ2-1 TRBV2
TGTGCCAGCAGTGACAGACGAGGTGAAAAACTGTTTTTT CASSDRRGEKLFF - - TRBJ1-4 TRBV2
TGTGCCAGCTCGCTGGGGGGGTACAATCAGCCCCAGCATTTT CASSLGGYNQPQHF - - TRBJ1-5 TRBV18
TGTGCCAGCAAGGTTTCCACTAACGGGGGGTACGAGCAGTACTTC CASKVSTNGGYEQYF - TRBD2 TRBJ2-7 TRBV6-5
TGTGCCAGCAGTGAAAGGGAGAGCAATCAGCCCCAGCATTTT CASSERESNQPQHF - - TRBJ1-5 TRBV6-1
TGTGCCAGTAGTATGGGACAAAGACCTTATGGCTACACCTTC CASSMGQRPYGYTF - - TRBJ1-2 TRBV19
TGTGCCAGCAGCTTAGGGGGCAGGGCCGGGGAGCTGTTTTTT CASSLGGRAGELFF - - TRBJ2-2 TRBV7-2
TGTGCCAGCAGTGACTCGGGACTAGCGGGGGCGAACAATGAGCAGTTCTTC CASSDSGLAGANNEQFF - TRBD2 TRBJ2-1 TRBV2
TGTGCCAGCTCACCACCGGTTGGGAGGGGTGTCTACAATGAGCAGTTCTTC CASSPPVGRGVYNEQFF once TRBD2 TRBJ2-1 TRBV18
TGTGCCAGTACCAACCGAGCGGGAGGGTACAATGAGCAGTTCTTC CASTNRAGGYNEQFF - TRBD2 TRBJ2-1 TRBV19
TGTGCCACCAATGTGGGGACAGAAGGGACTGAAGCTTTCTTT CATNVGTEGTEAFF - TRBD1 TRBJ1-1 TRBV6-5
TGTGCCAGCAGCCTTCTACAGACAGGGGGCAAGTTCTTC CASSLLQTGGKFF - TRBD1 TRBJ2-1 TRBV9
TGTGCCAGCAGGCGGGGGGGGAACACTGAAGCTTTCTTT CASRRGGNTEAFF - - TRBJ1-1 TRBV2
TGTGCCAGTATCGGACAGGCCGCTGGAAACACCATATATTTT CASIGQAAGNTIYF few TRBD1 TRBJ1-3 TRBV19
TGCGCCAGCAGCTTGGGACGAAGACAGGGGCCCTACGAGCAGTACTTC CASSLGRRQGPYEQYF - TRBD1 TRBJ2-7 TRBV5-1
TGTGCCAGTAGTATTACAGGCTCCTACGAGCAGTACTTC CASSITGSYEQYF - - TRBJ2-7 TRBV19